A single TCR beta chain is shown here with its context. Its antigen is unknown. Donation came from healthy HIV-negative adults that had no recent acute infections or vaccinations. These data come from a study of shared clonotypes between healthy human individuals. Study-wide findings and caveats: The authors sampled blood alone, and tissue repertoires likely differ.

The V gene's germline CDR1 is SGHDT and CDR2 YYEEEE. With V trimmed by 2 bases and J by 4 bases, 3 bases remained unmatched. The CDR3 has 14 residues. Under the authors' procedure: With immunoSEQ giving junction-only sequences and no quality scores, filtering differed. Sequenced by immunoSEQ multiplex PCR; TCRdb stores in-frame clones only, minus some. Clone size and the V and J calls come from that table; the DNA yielded D and trimming. The sample contains over a million clones, roughly 96% of which appear only once. The receptor was derived from a man aged 25-45 years in good health. Input material: naive CD4+ T cells sorted from blood. Subset: CD45RA+ positively selected. The gene calls are TRBV5-6 and TRBJ2-3; 8 positions match TRBD2. In nucleotides, the CDR3 is TGTGCCAGCAGCTTCGCGGGAGGTTCAGATACGCAGTATTTT. Translated: CASSFAGGSDTQYF.